This record looks at one TCR beta chain sequence and its context. This clone was detected only once. This clone's antigen is unknown. No qualities accompany the bases; no much larger clone lies one base away. TCRbeta CDR3 regions were amplified from genomic DNA by means of the immunoSEQ Assay, a bias-controlled multiplex PCR. The study's processing was this. The number of nucleated cells in each sample was estimated by amplification of reference gene primers within the assay. Sequence reads were collapsed and filtered to measure the absolute abundance of every unique TCRbeta CDR3 rearrangement. Productive Simpson clonality was computed per sample as the square root of Simpson's diversity index over productive rearrangements. This is the immuneACCESS table as TCRdb keeps it, with only in-frame sequences that have V and J called. A part of the clones is gone; compared with another copy, unresolved V genes explain less than half, and the rest is unexplained. For V, J and clone size, that table is used; D and trimming come from the DNA. Here the sample has 70,000 to 95,000 clones; roughly 86% occur a single time. The ten largest clones capture about 25% of the sample.

Whole blood was collected in K2EDTA tubes by collaborating institutions according to the institutions' own protocols. For TCRbeta analysis, collaborator samples were shipped as frozen whole blood, as isolated PBMCs, or as DNA extracted from either sample type. The data derive from a study of blood T cell repertoires in COVID-19 (TCRdb year 2020). For the study in its entirety: Samples from collaborators originated in the United States, Italy and Spain and spanned both the acute and convalescent phases of COVID-19. The dataset comprised deeply sampled blood TCRbeta repertoires from subjects exposed to, actively infected with, or recovered from COVID-19. The samples were drawn from the first 160 participants of the ongoing ImmuneRACE study and from over a thousand subjects provided by 6 global collaborators. Sample metadata almost always included a de-identified subject ID, COVID-19 status, age in years and sex. Where HLA class I and class II types were available, the types were taken from metadata supplied by the sample provider, not from assay-based typing. The repertoires were made available in a free public database intended to serve as a resource for research on the immune response to SARS-CoV-2. The material from the prospective study consisted of cDNA or gDNA derived from T cells, B-cell-depleted T cells, or PBMCs. Study-level results and caveats: How much clinical and demographic metadata was included differed by source and by participant, and the metadata was provided uncurated.

Input material: peripheral blood. This TCR came from a human donor in a cohort sampled during active COVID-19.

The CDR3 region: CASSPGQVYAQPQHF. The nucleotide sequence is given as TGCGCCAGCAGCCCAGGACAGGTATATGCGCAGCCCCAGCATTTT. The rearranged chain carries TRBV5-1 and TRBJ1-5; 7 nucleotides in the junction match TRBD1. CDR1 and CDR2, looked up from the germline V gene, are SGHRS and YFSETQ. Relative to germline, V is missing 4 bases and J is missing 7 bases, with 11 bases of the junction outside any gene match. Reading from cysteine to phenylalanine, the CDR3 counts 15 amino acids. Only CDR3 DNA is held: 45 bases, read in frame from base 1.